This T cell receptor beta chain came from a study of follicular helper T cells after annual influenza vaccination. This CDR3 has 15 amino acids. V dropped 3 bases and J dropped 4 bases, with 15 bases sitting between them. Germline assignment: CDR1 KGHSH and CDR2 LQKENI. The study, taken as a whole, reports: Rare clonotypes were missed; only about 10-22% of cells gave TCRB.

Time point in this sample: 2015-2016 season, pre-vaccination. The table came from immunoSEQ multiplex PCR; TCRdb's copy has only in-frame clones and leaves some out. In the table there are some 10,000 clones, 81% of which are singletons. Concerning this clone itself: The target antigen is unknown.

This material consisted of CXCR5+ CD38- circulating T follicular helper cells from blood, taken on the day of influenza vaccination. The subset was: circulating Tfh, non-naive CD4+CXCR5+PD-1+ (ICOS+CD38+ or ICOS-CD38-). The genes are TRBV18 and TRBJ1-2; D is uncertain. The TCR comes from an adult who received the influenza vaccine. The CDR3 DNA sequence: TGTGCCAGCTCACCTTCTGGAGGGCTGGGCTATGGCTACACCTTC. It specifies CASSPSGGLGYGYTF.